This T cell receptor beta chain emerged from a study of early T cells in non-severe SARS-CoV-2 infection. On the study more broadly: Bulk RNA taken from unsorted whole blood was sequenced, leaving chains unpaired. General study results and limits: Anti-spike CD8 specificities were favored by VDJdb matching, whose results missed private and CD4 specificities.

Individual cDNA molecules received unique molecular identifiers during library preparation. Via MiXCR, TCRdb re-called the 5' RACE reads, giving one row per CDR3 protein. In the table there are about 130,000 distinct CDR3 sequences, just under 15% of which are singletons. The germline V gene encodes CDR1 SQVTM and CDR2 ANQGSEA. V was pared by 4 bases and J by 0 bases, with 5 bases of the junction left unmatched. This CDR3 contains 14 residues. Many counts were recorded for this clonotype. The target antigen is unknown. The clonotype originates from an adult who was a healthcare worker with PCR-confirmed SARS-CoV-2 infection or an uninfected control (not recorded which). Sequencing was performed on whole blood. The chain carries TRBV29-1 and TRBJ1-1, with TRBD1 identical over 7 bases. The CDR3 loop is CSVGQGGMNTEAFF. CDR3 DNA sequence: TGCAGCGTTGGGCAGGGGGGCATGAACACTGAAGCTTTCTTT.